This T cell receptor beta chain was captured in a study of a mutant IDH1 vaccine in newly diagnosed glioma. Sequencing was performed with immunoSEQ multiplex PCR; in TCRdb, only in-frame clones are kept and a portion is missing. The profile covers tens of thousands of clones, with 60% to 85% appearing a single time and over 4% taken by the ten largest. Germline assignment: CDR1 WNHNN and CDR2 SYGVQD (reference sequence). The V and J ends lost 8 bases and 0 bases respectively, with 10 bases between them. The CDR3 runs to 14 residues. Only a few counts were recorded for this clone. What it binds is unknown. As for time point: week 47, end of study. Vaccine doses each comprised 300 ug of mutant IDH1 20-mer peptide, with topical imiquimod.

The TCR sequence derives from a woman between 35 and 50 years old with glioma. Some clones in this sample may be carry-over from other donors' samples. J is TRBJ1-4 and V is TRBV10-1, with D perhaps matching TRBD1 (5 bases). Source: PBMCs, taken from a glioma patient whose treatment included an IDH1 peptide vaccine. The CDR3 coding sequence is TGCGCCAGCGGGGACGGTTCAACTAATGAAAAACTGTTTTTT. Its protein is CASGDGSTNEKLFF.